A single sample gave rise to the 11 T cell receptor beta chains below, sequenced in a study of T cell changes during pregnancy in multiple sclerosis (dated by TCRdb to the late 2010s). Library generation was performed with the immunoSEQ multiplex PCR assay. In TCRdb, the immuneACCESS table is reduced to in-frame sequences with V and J assigned. These tables do not hold every clone; where another copy was compared, an unresolved V gene accounts for under half, and the others remain unexplained. Here the sample has 65,000 to 85,000 clones; roughly 90% occur a single time. The top ten hold 9.5% of the sample. The sample here was peripheral blood, taken after pregnancy. The receptors stem from a female donor in good health, enrolled as a control in a pregnancy study.

This clone appeared a few times. The chain couples TRBV19 to TRBJ1-1, with a tentative D call TRBD1 (6 bases). Between the trimmed V and J ends, which lost 3 bases and 9 bases, there was a span of 11 bases. The CDR3 totals 12 residues. Germline V gene sequence: CDR1 LNHDA, CDR2 SQIVND (reference sequence). The CDR3 loop is CASSMPQGKAFF. The CDR3 DNA sequence: TGTGCCAGTAGTATGCCCCAGGGGAAAGCTTTCTTT.

J is TRBJ2-1 and V is TRBV5-1, with TRBD2 matching over 8 bases. The CDR3 contains 14 residues. Germline CDR1 is SGHRS and CDR2 is YFSETQ. The junction had 2 bases not matched to a gene; V was cut back by 2 bases and J by 4 bases. This chain's CDR3 is CASSFSGVYNEQFF. For the CDR3, the DNA is TGCGCCAGCAGCTTTAGCGGGGTTTACAATGAGCAGTTCTTC.

This chain's CDR3 is CSVAQGYTF. The CDR3 DNA is TGCAGCGTTGCACAGGGCTACACCTTC. This chain uses TRBV29-1 with TRBJ1-2; no firm D call. V lost 4 bases and J 8 bases, leaving 5 bases between the germline ends. The V gene's germline CDR1 is SQVTM and CDR2 ANQGSEA. The CDR3 loop spans 9 amino acids.

The chain recombines TRBV5-4 with TRBJ2-5; perhaps TRBD2 as D (6 bases). Trimming took off 0 bases at V and 2 bases at J, with 8 bases between the two ends. The germline CDR1 and CDR2 sequences are SGHNT and YYREEE (reference sequence). The CDR3 contains 14 residues. CDR3 loop: CASSLAGTQETQYF. CDR3 nucleotides: TGTGCCAGCAGCTTGGCCGGGACTCAAGAGACCCAGTACTTC.

V gene TRBV4-3 combines with J gene TRBJ2-7; TRBD2 is a possible D gene (6 bases). CDR3 size: 15 residues. The V end was cut by 5 bases, the J end by 2 bases, with 16 bases between. Germline-derived CDR1 and CDR2 are LGHNA and YSLEER. The CDR3 DNA reads TGCGCCAGCAGCACGCGGGACGGAGAGACCTACGAGCAGTACTTC. Encoded protein: CASSTRDGETYEQYF.

The rearrangement joins TRBV21-1 to TRBJ1-1; the table's D gene call, TRBD1, was not cross checked with the DNA. TRBV21-1 has pseudogene status. The CDR3 covers 14 residues. CDR3 in DNA: TGTGCCAGCTTACATCCGGACAGTATAGATTTAGCTTTCTTT. As protein: CASLHPDSIDLAFF.

V usage is TRBV30 and J usage is TRBJ1-3; TRBD1 agrees at 8 bases. Germline V lookup: CDR1 GTSNPN, CDR2 SVGIG (reference sequence). J was trimmed by 8 bases and V by 0 bases; bases with no gene match: 9. The CDR3 length is 15 residues. CDR3 region: CAWSVPTGAGDTIYF. Written as DNA, the CDR3 is TGTGCCTGGAGTGTTCCGACAGGGGCCGGGGACACCATATATTTT.

The rearrangement joins TRBV5-5 to TRBJ2-3; D is perhaps TRBD2 (5 bases). V lost 5 bases, J lost 4 bases, and 14 bases lay in between. The CDR3 is made up of 14 amino acids. CDR1 is SGHKS and CDR2 is YYEKEE in the germline V gene (reference sequence). The CDR3 is CASSLGVGPDTQYF. The CDR3 coding sequence is TGTGCCAGCAGTCTCGGGGTAGGACCAGATACGCAGTATTTT.

The chain has TRBV25-1 and TRBJ2-3, with D hard to call. The CDR3 length is 14 residues. With 2 bases removed from V and 0 bases from J, the gap between germline ends came to 6 bases. Germline CDR1 reads MGHDK; CDR2 reads SYGVNS. CDR3 bases: TGTGCCAGCAGTGAAGGTCTAAGCACAGATACGCAGTATTTT. It translates to CASSEGLSTDTQYF.

The chain joins TRBV5-1 to TRBJ2-3; 11 bases agree with TRBD2. This CDR3 comprises 19 residues. The germline CDR1 and CDR2 sequences are SGHRS and YFSETQ. The trim removed 4 bases at V and 5 bases at J, leaving 18 bases unmatched. CDR3 in DNA: TGCGCCAGCAGCCCGTTAGCGGGAGGGCCTATTGGGGTAGAAGATACGCAGTATTTT. It is translated as CASSPLAGGPIGVEDTQYF.

The rearrangement links TRBV4-3 to TRBJ2-5; TRBD2 matches 9 bases. Germline V gene sequence: CDR1 LGHNA, CDR2 YSLEER. The CDR3 contains 16 residues. The J segment lost 2 bases and the V segment lost 1 base, leaving 5 bases of the junction unmatched. CDR3 in DNA: TGCGCCAGCAGCCAAGGCCCTAGCGGGGTACAAGAGACCCAGTACTTC. The encoded protein is CASSQGPSGVQETQYF.